This T cell receptor (beta chain) appears in the sequencing data of a study of resident and recirculating memory T cells in vitiligo. The wider study: Samples were epidermis from two lesional and two nonlesional sites, plus PBMCs.

Trimming shortened V by 2 bases and J by 4 bases, and 14 bases separated the two germline ends. The CDR3 has 16 amino acids. Germline V gene data show CDR1 as MGHRA and CDR2 as YSYEKL. TCRdb's copy holds only in-frame clones and misses some; the assay was immunoSEQ multiplex PCR. The table lists around 78,000 clones, 92% of them singletons. Notes on this clone: Its matching antigen is unknown.

Whole-study findings and limits: Clonality differed among vitiligo lesions, with no unique dominant clone. Sequences differed between biopsy sites and patients, suggesting private specificity.

The receptor's source is a male donor with vitiligo. Specimen: blood. V gene TRBV4-1 combines with J gene TRBJ2-2, with D possibly being TRBD2 (7 bases). The DNA for the CDR3 is TGCGCCAGCAGCCAATTCAAGGGAGGGGGCACCGGGGAGCTGTTTTTT. Its translation is CASSQFKGGGTGELFF.